The 4 T cell receptor beta chains listed next were all sequenced from one sample in a study of cytomegalovirus exposure and HLA in healthy donors. The PCR had 60 Vbeta and 13 Jbeta primers. Data came from immunoSEQ multiplex PCR; TCRdb stores just in-frame clones and leaves some out. The sample lists 110,000 or so clones, around 73% occurring once. Source material: PBMCs. These receptors originate from a woman in her 30s in good health and CMV-seropositive.

This clone was counted only a few times. The CDR3 region has the DNA TGTGCCAGCAGACCTAGCGGGAGTCTCTACAATGAGCAGTTCTTC. This codes for CASRPSGSLYNEQFF. The rearrangement joins TRBV6-1 to TRBJ2-1, with TRBD2 matching 10 bases. Per germline, CDR1 MNHNS and CDR2 SASEGT. This CDR3 has 15 residues. J was trimmed by 3 bases and V by 6 bases; bases with no gene match: 5.

The chain carries TRBV25-1 and TRBJ2-1; D possibly corresponds to TRBD2 (6 bases). This CDR3 spans 15 amino acids. Germline V gene sequence: CDR1 MGHDK, CDR2 SYGVNS. V was clipped by 3 bases and J by 4 bases, with 13 bases between them. DNA for the CDR3: TGTGCCAGCAGTGACTCCGGGACTGTTTACAATGAGCAGTTCTTC. Protein sequence: CASSDSGTVYNEQFF.

The chain employs TRBV19 and TRBJ1-6; D uncertain. The CDR3 sequence is 15 residues long. V lost 4 bases and J 9 bases, leaving 16 bases between the germline ends. From germline, CDR1 is LNHDA and CDR2 SQIVND (reference sequence). CDR3 residues: CASSRETYAGSPLHF. The CDR3 region has the DNA TGTGCCAGTAGTAGGGAGACCTATGCGGGTTCACCCCTCCACTTT. Filled out from reference TRBV19 and TRBJ1-6, the complete variable domain reads DGGITQSPKYLFRKEGQNVTLSCEQNLNHDAMYWYRQDPGQGLRLIYYSQIVNDFQKGDIAEGYSVSREKKESFPLTVTSAQKNPTAFYLCASSRETYAGSPLHFGNGTRLTVT.

The chain combines TRBV30 with TRBJ2-2, with 11 bases fitting TRBD2. The CDR3 runs to 16 residues. Germline V lookup: CDR1 GTSNPN, CDR2 SVGIG (reference sequence). J lost 4 bases, V lost 3 bases, and 7 bases had no gene match. The CDR3 loop is CAWRFGSGRATGELFF. The CDR3 bases are TGTGCCTGGAGATTCGGTAGCGGGAGGGCCACCGGGGAGCTGTTTTTT.